This TCR beta chain was recorded in a study of patients with pleural tuberculosis (dated by TCRdb to 2013 to 2014). Instrument on record: Illumina Genome Analyzer IIx. The public reads were quality trimmed at Q25 with fastp and then assembled into clones with MiXCR by TCRdb, keeping productive beta chains. Every CDR3 protein is listed once, alongside the most common genes and DNA of its rows. This sample gives around 49,000 distinct CDR3 sequences in total; approximately 7.9% of them show up just once. The top ten clones comprise roughly 17% of the sample. CDR3 length: 14 amino acids, cysteine to phenylalanine. Only CDR3 DNA remains: 42 bases, in frame from the first base. The V end loses 4 bases and the J end loses 4 bases, and a stretch of 13 bases separates them. The germline V gene (reference sequence) yields MNHEY for CDR1 and SMNVEV for CDR2. The table lists this clonotype with many counts. Its antigen is unknown. The record has no base qualities; no much larger clone is one base away.

The chain employs TRBV27 and TRBJ1-2; a tentative D call is TRBD1 (5 bases match). This clonotype was sampled from a human donor with pleural tuberculosis. The CDR3 reads CASSSYRIPYGYTF. The bases are TGTGCCAGCAGTTCGTACAGGATACCCTATGGCTACACCTTC.